The 18 T cell receptor gamma chains in this list originate from one sample, sequenced in a study of gamma delta lymphoproliferative disorders and STAT genes. Genomic DNA from isolated PBMCs served as the sequencing template. TCRdb made new clone calls on the multiplex PCR reads using CATT. The table records about 550 gamma-chain clones, roughly a quarter of them present only once. The sequenced sample consisted of blood. The receptor set was obtained from a human donor in good health.

This clone has a handful of counts. With only one base between it and a far larger clone, this is likely a read error. The sample contains more than one DNA sequence encoding this CDR3. This rearrangement joins TRGV10 to TRGJ1 or TRGJ2. TCRdb does not report a J gene; here it was assigned by matching the DNA to germline references. TRGV10 is an ORF; its function is uncertain. Trimming cost V 12 bases and J 3 bases; bases outside gene matches: 18. This CDR3 spans 15 amino acids. The CDR3 DNA reads as TGTGCTGCATGGGATTATGACGGAATTTATTATAAGAAACTCTTT. Translation gives CAAWDYDGIYYKKLF.

This clone was observed at least ten times. TCRdb assigns this DNA the protein of a much larger clone, which departs from its translation at residue 2; this likely reflects a read error, and the protein shown comes from translating the DNA. The chain has TRGV2 and TRGJ1 or TRGJ2. The J gene, left out of TCRdb, was set here by checking the DNA against germline. The CDR3 is 13 residues long. CDR1 is EGSNGY and CDR2 is YDSYNSKV in the germline V gene. In nucleotides, the CDR3 is TGTACCACCTGGGACGGGGTTTATTATAAGAAACTCTTT. Translated: CTTWDGVYYKKLF.

This clone rates as large (0.1 to 1%). This chain connects TRGV10 to TRGJ1 or TRGJ2. The J gene, not given by TCRdb, was assigned here from a germline match of the nucleotide sequence. TRGV10 carries the ORF label, with uncertain function. The V and J ends lost 8 bases and 0 bases, in that order; junction bases with no gene match: 14. The CDR3 extends over 16 amino acids. The chain's CDR3 is CAAWDWVLMNYYKKLF. The CDR3 DNA sequence: TGTGCTGCGTGGGATTGGGTTCTTATGAATTATTATAAGAAACTCTTT.

Of note for this clone: No DNA is shown, since the ends of the CDR3 on it are uncertain; the CDR3 is the one TCRdb lists. The V gene reported is TRGV11; the J gene is uncalled. TRGV11 is an ORF; its function is uncertain. With termini counted, the CDR3 has 19 amino acids. This chain's CDR3 is CTTVPAGLAFKVSDWIKTF.

In the case of this clone: The germline gene is not matched at one end of the junction; a read error may be the cause. The chain is built from TRGV10 and TRGJ1 or TRGJ2. The J gene, left out of TCRdb, was set here by checking the DNA against germline. TRGV10 is an ORF for which the function is uncertain. The CDR3 has 9 amino acids. The DNA of the CDR3 is TGCGCGACCCGGGGGGAGAAACTCTTT. Amino acid sequence: CATRGEKLF.

This clone appeared once. An end of the junction does not agree with germline; a read error may underlie this. The chain carries TRGV10 and TRGJP1. Here the J gene was assigned by germline matching of the DNA, as TCRdb has none. TRGV10 is noted as an ORF with a role that remains uncertain. CDR3 length: 11 residues. The CDR3 loop is CAGLQDWFKIF. The CDR3 bases are TGCGCGGGATTACAGGATTGGTTCAAGATATTT.

Concerning this clone: It is unclear where the CDR3 begins or ends on the DNA, so no DNA is shown, and the CDR3 is as TCRdb lists it. No call exists for the J gene, whereas the V gene is TRGV11. TRGV11 is marked as an open reading frame, function uncertain. Including both end residues, the CDR3 is 22 amino acids long. CDR3 residues: CACWIRQRYVIIRNSLAVEQHF.

This clone is medium-sized (0.01 to 0.1%) within its sample. As DNA, the CDR3 is TGTGCCACCTGGGACAGGCCATGGGATTATTATAAGAAACTCTTT. Translating gives CATWDRPWDYYKKLF. This sequence joins TRGV3 and TRGJ1 or TRGJ2. As TCRdb names no J gene, one was assigned here on the basis of a DNA match to germline. Per germline, CDR1 VTNTFY and CDR2 YDVSTARD (reference sequence). The CDR3 sequence is 15 residues long. J gave up 2 bases and V 0 bases, and 7 bases lay outside the gene matches.

About this clone itself: The amino acid sequence in TCRdb belongs to a much larger clone and departs from this DNA's translation at residue 5, likely a sequencing read error; the sequence shown is translated from the DNA. V gene TRGV4 combines with J gene TRGJ1 or TRGJ2. In the absence of a J gene in TCRdb, the DNA was matched to germline to assign it here. This CDR3 has 21 residues. Per germline, CDR1 EGSTGY and CDR2 YDSYTSSV. The CDR3 here is CATWYGPGRSAPVSNYYKKLF. The CDR3 nucleotides are TGTGCCACCTGGTATGGGCCGGGCCGCTCGGCCCCCGTATCGAATTATTATAAGAAACTCTTT.

By share, this clone ranks as medium-sized. This is likely an artifact of a read error, given a far larger clone one base away. The sample carries other DNA sequences with the same CDR3. The J gene is TRGJ1 or TRGJ2, the V gene TRGV2. Since TCRdb gives no J gene, matching the DNA to germline was used here to assign it. The CDR3 consists of 13 residues. CDR1 is EGSNGY, CDR2 YDSYNSKV, per germline. DNA for the CDR3: TGCGCCACCTGGGACGGGGTTTATTATAAGAAACTCTTT. Translated: CATWDGVYYKKLF.

This clone is large within its sample. V usage is TRGV10 and J usage is TRGJ1 or TRGJ2. The J gene, left out of TCRdb, was set here by checking the DNA against germline. TRGV10 is designated an ORF whose function remains uncertain. The CDR3 spans 20 residues. The J segment lost 4 bases and the V segment lost 8 bases, leaving 30 bases of the junction unmatched. CDR3 DNA: TGTGCTGCGTGGGGTGCTCCCTCAACCCATGAGCCCGATTGGTATTATAAGAAACTCTTT. It translates to CAAWGAPSTHEPDWYYKKLF.

This clone is judged large (0.1 to 1%). This CDR3 is also generated by other DNA sequences in the sample. This chain uses TRGV9 with TRGJP. TCRdb does not report a J gene; here it was assigned by matching the DNA to germline references. The length of the CDR3 is 16 residues. Germline V gene lookup returns CDR1 GITISATS and CDR2 ISYDGTV (reference sequence). Trimming took 0 bases from V and 6 from J; bases not matched to a gene: 2. The CDR3 coding sequence is TGTGCCTTGTGGGAGGTGCGAGAGTTGGGCAAAAAAATCAAGGTATTT. It is translated as CALWEVRELGKKIKVF.

J is TRGJ1 or TRGJ2 and V is TRGV4. TCRdb leaves out the J gene; it was filled in here by matching the DNA to germline. With V trimmed by 2 bases and J by 8 bases, 3 bases remained unmatched. The CDR3 has 11 amino acids. Germline lookup yields CDR1 EGSTGY and CDR2 YDSYTSSV. The CDR3 DNA reads as TGTGCCACCTGGGATGAGGATAAGAAACTCTTT. It encodes CATWDEDKKLF.

This clone was picked up a small number of times. For this DNA, TCRdb reports the protein of a much larger clone, which diverges at residue 4, most likely from a read error; the protein presented here is translated directly from the DNA. The genes are TRGV10 and TRGJ1 or TRGJ2. Here the J gene came from matching the DNA to germline, since TCRdb omits it. TRGV10 counts as an open reading frame of uncertain function. The CDR3 sequence is 15 residues long. The V gene end was trimmed by 10 bases and the J gene end by 3 bases; junction bases not matched to a gene: 16. The chain's CDR3 is CAALDYDGIYYKKLF. DNA for the CDR3: TGTGCTGCGTTGGATTATGACGGAATTTATTATAAGAAACTCTTT.

In its sample, this clone was seen a few times. The amino acid sequence in TCRdb belongs to a much larger clone and departs from this DNA's translation at residue 5, likely a sequencing read error; the sequence shown is translated from the DNA. This chain uses TRGV2 with TRGJP2. TCRdb records no J gene; here it was assigned by comparing the DNA to germline. Per the germline V gene, CDR1 is EGSNGY and CDR2 is YDSYNSKV. The CDR3 covers 16 residues. CDR3 in DNA: TGTGCCACCTGGGGCGGGCCGGGTAGTAGTGATTGGATCAAGACGTTT. Translating gives CATWGGPGSSDWIKTF.

This clone was detected many times. The TCRdb protein comes from a much larger clone and disagrees with this DNA's translation at residue 10, likely due to a read error; the protein given here is derived from the DNA. The CDR3 is CATWDGPGRPAPVSNYYKKLF. The CDR3 DNA sequence: TGTGCCACCTGGGATGGGCCGGGCCGCCCGGCCCCCGTATCGAATTATTATAAGAAACTCTTT. The chain is built from TRGV4 and TRGJ1 or TRGJ2. TCRdb does not report a J gene; here it was assigned by matching the DNA to germline references. CDR1 is EGSTGY and CDR2 is YDSYTSSV in the germline V gene. This CDR3 contains 21 residues. V shed 0 bases, J shed 0 bases, and the junction held 23 bases outside the gene matches.

Concerning this clone: It is unclear where the CDR3 begins or ends on the DNA, so no DNA is shown, and the CDR3 is as TCRdb lists it. TRGV2 is the V gene, and the J gene was not called. The CDR3 is made up of 18 amino acids, end residues included. Germline V lookup: CDR1 EGSNGY, CDR2 YDSYNSKV. CDR3 residues: CATWDGHGRNSLAVEQHF.

In its sample, this clone ranks as medium-sized. TCRdb pairs this DNA with a much larger clone's protein that differs at residue 5, likely a read error; the protein shown was translated from the DNA. The chain recombines TRGV4 with TRGJ1 or TRGJ2. TCRdb lists no J gene, so it was determined here by aligning the DNA to germline. The CDR3 extends over 21 amino acids. In germline, CDR1 is EGSTGY, CDR2 YDSYTSSV. The CDR3 nucleotides read TGTGCCACCTGGGGTGGGCCGGGCCGCTCGGCCCCCGTATCGAATTATTATAAGAAACTCTTT. Encoded protein: CATWGGPGRSAPVSNYYKKLF.